These 18 T cell receptor beta chains were sequenced from one sample in a study of T-cell memory formation after mild COVID-19. MiXCR was run by TCRdb on the 5' RACE reads, yielding one entry per CDR3 protein. Among 70,000 to 95,000 distinct CDR3 sequences, 13% were seen once, and the ten largest hold roughly two fifths. The sequencing sample was made of PBMCs or a T cell subset sorted from them (not recorded which). All receptors derive from a man aged 18 to 29 who had mild COVID-19 (a few samples of this study predate the infection). Cell type and time point are not known.

The chain employs TRBV29-1 and TRBJ1-1; TRBD1 matches at 7 bases. The CDR3 runs 17 residues. Germline CDR1 and CDR2: SQVTM and ANQGSEA. V dropped 6 bases and J dropped 0; count of bases not matched to a gene: 16. The CDR3 DNA reads as TGCAGCGTGGGCGGAGGAGGGGGCTATTTCATGAACACTGAAGCTTTCTTT. It translates to CSVGGGGGYFMNTEAFF.

The chain carries TRBV7-9 and TRBJ1-1; 7 bases line up with TRBD1. The CDR3 covers 14 residues. Trimming at V came to 5 bases and at J to 0 bases, leaving 3 bases not matched to a gene. CDR1 and CDR2 from the germline V gene are SEHNR and FQNEAQ (reference sequence). As DNA, the CDR3 is TGTGCCAGCAGCCTACAGGGGATGAACACTGAAGCTTTCTTT. Residues: CASSLQGMNTEAFF.

The V call is TRBV4-3, the J call TRBJ2-7; 7 nucleotides match TRBD2. The CDR3 contains 15 residues. J gave up 5 bases and V 3 bases, and 10 bases lay outside the gene matches. Germline V gene lookup returns CDR1 LGHNA and CDR2 YSLEER. This CDR3 reads CASSQGDYATNEQYF. In DNA, the CDR3 is TGCGCCAGCAGCCAGGGGGACTATGCTACCAACGAGCAGTACTTC.

This chain joins TRBV4-3 and TRBJ1-5; D not resolved. V was shortened by 5 bases and J by 5 bases, with 10 bases between the two germline ends. CDR3 length equals 13 residues. CDR1 and CDR2 from the germline V gene are LGHNA and YSLEER. DNA of the CDR3: TGCGCCAGCAGCGAACACCTGGATCAGCCCCAGCATTTT. It is translated as CASSEHLDQPQHF.

This clonotype was recorded many times. This chain connects TRBV7-9 to TRBJ2-7, with D possibly being TRBD2 (5 bases). V dropped 1 base and J dropped 6 bases, with 16 bases sitting between them. This CDR3 has 15 amino acids. CDR1 and CDR2 (germline): SEHNR, FQNEAQ (reference sequence). The CDR3 sequence: CASSLDPPGFGEQYV. As DNA, the CDR3 is TGTGCCAGCAGCTTAGACCCTCCGGGGTTCGGCGAGCAGTACGTC.

This clonotype was picked up many times. V is TRBV7-2 and J is TRBJ2-7; D is perhaps TRBD1 (6 bases). The CDR3 runs to 14 residues. Deletions cut 3 bases from V and 2 bases from J, with 11 bases between. Germline assignment: CDR1 SGHTA and CDR2 FQGNSA. The CDR3 reads CASSLGTKTYEQYF. CDR3 nucleotide sequence: TGTGCCAGCAGCTTGGGGACAAAAACCTACGAGCAGTACTTC.

In this sample, this clonotype turned up many times. The V gene is TRBV5-6, the J gene TRBJ2-7; either TRBD1 or TRBD2 may supply D (5 bases each). The germline V gene has CDR1 SGHDT and CDR2 YYEEEE. The CDR3 runs to 16 residues. V was clipped by 4 bases and J by 5 bases, with 22 bases between them. Written as DNA, the CDR3 is TGTGCCAGCAGCGGCGGCCGGGACCGGCGAATCAACGAGCAGTACTTC. It codes for CASSGGRDRRINEQYF.

This clonotype was seen only a few times. This chain connects TRBV7-8 to TRBJ2-1, with TRBD2 as a possible D gene (7 bases). V lost 5 bases and J 6 bases, leaving 14 bases between the germline ends. CDR3 size: 14 residues. The V gene's germline CDR1 is SGHVS and CDR2 FQNEAQ. CDR3 loop: CASSLGGPGNEQFF. In nucleotides, the CDR3 is TGTGCCAGCAGCCTCGGGGGGCCGGGCAATGAGCAGTTCTTC. The full variable domain, with the rest looked up from reference TRBV7-8 and TRBJ2-1, is GAGVSQSPRYKVAKRGQDVALRCDPISGHVSLFWYQQALGQGPEFLTYFQNEAQLDKSGLPSDRFFAERPEGSVSTLKIQRTQQEDSAVYLCASSLGGPGNEQFFGPGTRLTVL.

This clonotype turned up a few times. The chain is built from TRBV9 and TRBJ2-1; 11 positions agree with TRBD2. Unmatched junction bases numbered 3, after V lost 2 bases and J lost 5 bases. The CDR3 has 15 residues. Per the germline V gene, CDR1 is SGDLS and CDR2 is YYNGEE. This CDR3 is CASSVSGGAHNEQFF. CDR3 nucleotide sequence: TGTGCCAGCAGCGTTAGCGGGGGGGCCCACAATGAGCAGTTCTTC.

The chain links TRBV11-3 to TRBJ2-1, with 11 bases matching TRBD2. The V gene end was trimmed by 4 bases and the J gene end by 6 bases; junction bases not matched to a gene: 8. Germline V gene lookup returns CDR1 SGHNT and CDR2 YENEEA. CDR3 length: 16 residues. Here the CDR3 reads CASSSPLAGGFNEQFF. The DNA for the CDR3 is TGTGCCAGCAGCTCACCGCTAGCGGGGGGTTTCAATGAGCAGTTCTTC.

This chain connects TRBV29-1 to TRBJ2-2; the D gene is possibly TRBD1 (6 bases). Germline CDR1 and CDR2: SQVTM and ANQGSEA. V was pared by 7 bases and J by 0 bases, with 9 bases between. The CDR3 is made up of 13 amino acids. CDR3 region: CSGQAANTGELFF. The CDR3 region has the DNA TGCAGCGGACAGGCCGCGAACACCGGGGAGCTGTTTTTT.

This clonotype was recorded at least ten times. The chain carries TRBV7-8 and TRBJ2-3; 11 bases line up with TRBD2. Germline assignment: CDR1 SGHVS and CDR2 FQNEAQ. Losses at the gene ends were 10 bases for V and 2 bases for J; bases not matched to a gene: 8. The CDR3 consists of 15 residues. CDR3 sequence (DNA): TGTGCCACACTTAGCGGGGGGGCTTCCACAGATACGCAGTATTTT. Amino acids: CATLSGGASTDTQYF.

The chain joins TRBV27 to TRBJ1-1; D unclear. The CDR3 has 13 residues. Trimming shortened V by 6 bases and J by 8 bases, and 16 bases separated the two germline ends. Per the germline V gene, CDR1 is MNHEY and CDR2 is SMNVEV (reference sequence). For the CDR3, the DNA is TGTGCCAGCAGCCTACGGTTCCCTCAAGAAGCTTTCTTT. This sequence encodes CASSLRFPQEAFF.

The J gene is TRBJ1-2, the V gene TRBV7-2; D gene uncertain. Germline-derived CDR1 and CDR2 are SGHTA and FQGNSA. The CDR3 extends over 11 amino acids. V was cut by 7 bases and J by 7 bases, with 10 bases left in between. The CDR3 is CASNVEGGYTF. The CDR3 DNA sequence: TGTGCCAGCAACGTTGAGGGTGGCTACACCTTC.

This clonotype was observed a few times. This chain uses TRBV4-1 with TRBJ2-5; perhaps TRBD2 as D (6 bases). With 1 base removed from V and 2 bases from J, the gap between germline ends came to 20 bases. This CDR3 region has 18 residues. Germline CDR1 and CDR2: MGHRA and YSYEKL. For the CDR3, the DNA is TGCGCCAGCAGCCAAGGTCTAGCGCCGCTAACAGATCAAGAGACCCAGTACTTC. Its translation: CASSQGLAPLTDQETQYF.

This clonotype was counted only a few times. This chain connects TRBV4-3 to TRBJ2-7; TRBD1 matches at 7 bases. CDR3 length: 17 amino acids. The trim removed 0 bases at V and 0 bases at J, leaving 8 bases unmatched. Germline-derived CDR1 and CDR2 are LGHNA and YSLEER. The CDR3 DNA sequence: TGCGCCAGCAGCCAAGATCTCAGGACAGGAGGCTCCTACGAGCAGTACTTC. This gives the protein CASSQDLRTGGSYEQYF.

The gene calls are TRBV4-3 and TRBJ1-1; 7 nucleotides agree with TRBD1. Per the germline V gene, CDR1 is LGHNA and CDR2 is YSLEER. J gave up 6 bases and V 0 bases, and 4 bases lay outside the gene matches. This CDR3 region has 14 residues. This chain's CDR3 is CASSQDKGAPEAFF. The CDR3 DNA sequence: TGCGCCAGCAGCCAAGATAAGGGGGCCCCTGAAGCTTTCTTT.

This clonotype was counted at least ten times. The chain carries TRBV2 and TRBJ2-5; possibly TRBD1 for D (5 bases). V was pared by 8 bases and J by 5 bases, with 18 bases between. From germline, CDR1 is SNHLY and CDR2 FYNNEI. The CDR3 is made up of 14 amino acids. This chain's CDR3 is CASPPVGAAETQYF. In nucleotides, the CDR3 is TGTGCCAGCCCTCCTGTAGGGGCGGCGGAGACCCAGTACTTC. Drawing the rest from reference TRBV2 and TRBJ2-5, the complete variable domain is EPEVTQTPSHQVTQMGQEVILRCVPISNHLYFYWYRQILGQKVEFLVSFYNNEISEKSEIFDDQFSVERPDGSNFTLKIRSTKLEDSAMYFCASPPVGAAETQYFGPGTRLLVL.